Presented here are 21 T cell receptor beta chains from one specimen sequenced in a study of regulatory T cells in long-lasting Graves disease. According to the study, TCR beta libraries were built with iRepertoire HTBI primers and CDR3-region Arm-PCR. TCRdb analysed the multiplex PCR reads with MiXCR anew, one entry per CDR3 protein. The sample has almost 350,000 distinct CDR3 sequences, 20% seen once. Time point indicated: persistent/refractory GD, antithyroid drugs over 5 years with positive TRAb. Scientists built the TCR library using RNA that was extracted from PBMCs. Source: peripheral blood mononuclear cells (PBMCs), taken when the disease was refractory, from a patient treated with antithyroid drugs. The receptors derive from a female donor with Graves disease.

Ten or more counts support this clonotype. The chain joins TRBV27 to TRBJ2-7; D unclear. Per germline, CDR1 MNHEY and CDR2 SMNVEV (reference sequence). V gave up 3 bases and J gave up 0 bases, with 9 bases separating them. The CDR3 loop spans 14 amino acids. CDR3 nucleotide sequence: TGTGCCAGCAGTTTCCAGGTGAGCTCCTACGAGCAGTACTTC. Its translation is CASSFQVSSYEQYF.

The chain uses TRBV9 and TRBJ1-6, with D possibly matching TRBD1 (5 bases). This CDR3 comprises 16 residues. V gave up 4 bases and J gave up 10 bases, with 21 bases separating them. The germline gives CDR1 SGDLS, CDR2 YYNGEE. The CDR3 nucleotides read TGTGCCAGCAGCCCTTGGACGGGGGTCGGGAACTCACCCCTCCACTTT. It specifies CASSPWTGVGNSPLHF.

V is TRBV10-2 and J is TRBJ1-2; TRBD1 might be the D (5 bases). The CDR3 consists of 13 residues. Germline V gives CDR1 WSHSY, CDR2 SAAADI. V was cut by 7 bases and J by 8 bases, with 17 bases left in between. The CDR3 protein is CASTMTWGGGYTF. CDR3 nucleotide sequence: TGCGCCAGCACCATGACGTGGGGGGGAGGCTACACCTTC.

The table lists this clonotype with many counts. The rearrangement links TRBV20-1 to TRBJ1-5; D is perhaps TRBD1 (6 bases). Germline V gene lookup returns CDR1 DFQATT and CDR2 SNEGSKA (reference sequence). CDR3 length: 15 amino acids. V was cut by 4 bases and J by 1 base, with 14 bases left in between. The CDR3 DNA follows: TGCAGTGCTAAGGGGGGCGAAGGGAGCAATCAGCCCCAGCATTTT. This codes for CSAKGGEGSNQPQHF.

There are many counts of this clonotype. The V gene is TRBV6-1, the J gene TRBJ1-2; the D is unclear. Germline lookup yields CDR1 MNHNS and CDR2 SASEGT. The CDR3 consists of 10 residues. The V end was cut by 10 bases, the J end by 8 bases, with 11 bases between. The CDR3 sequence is CAISGQGYTF. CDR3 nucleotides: TGTGCCATCTCCGGTCAGGGCTACACCTTC.

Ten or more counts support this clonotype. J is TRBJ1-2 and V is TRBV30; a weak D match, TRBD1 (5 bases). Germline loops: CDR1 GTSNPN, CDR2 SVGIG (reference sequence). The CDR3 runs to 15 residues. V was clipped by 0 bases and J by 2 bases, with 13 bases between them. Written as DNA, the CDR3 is TGTGCCTGGAGTGTACCCGTAAGGGGAAACTATGGCTACACCTTC. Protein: CAWSVPVRGNYGYTF.

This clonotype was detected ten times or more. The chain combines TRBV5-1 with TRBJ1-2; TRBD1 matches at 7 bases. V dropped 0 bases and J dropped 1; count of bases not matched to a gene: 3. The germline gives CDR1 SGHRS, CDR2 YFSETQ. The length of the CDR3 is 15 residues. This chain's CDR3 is CASSLDGDSNYGYTF. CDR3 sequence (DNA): TGCGCCAGCAGCTTGGATGGGGACAGTAACTATGGCTACACCTTC.

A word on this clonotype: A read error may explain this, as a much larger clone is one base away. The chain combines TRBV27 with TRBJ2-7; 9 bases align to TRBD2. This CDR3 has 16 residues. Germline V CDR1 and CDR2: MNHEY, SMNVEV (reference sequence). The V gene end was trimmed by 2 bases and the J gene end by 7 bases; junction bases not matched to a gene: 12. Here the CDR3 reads CASSLVATSGRAEQYF. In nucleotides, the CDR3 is TGTGCCAGCAGTTTAGTGGCGACTAGCGGCAGGGCGGAGCAGTACTTC.

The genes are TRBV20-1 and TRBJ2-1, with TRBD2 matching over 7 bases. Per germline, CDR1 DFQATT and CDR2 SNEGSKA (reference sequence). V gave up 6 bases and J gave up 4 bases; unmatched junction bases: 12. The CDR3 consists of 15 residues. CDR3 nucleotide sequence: TGCAGTGCGAGTCAATCTAGCGGCGCTTACAATGAGCAGTTCTTC. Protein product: CSASQSSGAYNEQFF.

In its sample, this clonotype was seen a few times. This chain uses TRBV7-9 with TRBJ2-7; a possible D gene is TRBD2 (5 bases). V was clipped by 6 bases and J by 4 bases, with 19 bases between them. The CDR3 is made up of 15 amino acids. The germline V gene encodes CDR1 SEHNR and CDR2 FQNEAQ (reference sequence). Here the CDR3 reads CASSQVWLAEYEQYF. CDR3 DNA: TGTGCCAGCAGTCAAGTTTGGCTAGCAGAATACGAGCAGTACTTC. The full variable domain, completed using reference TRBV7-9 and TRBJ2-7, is DTGVSQNPRHKITKRGQNVTFRCDPISEHNRLYWYRQTLGQGPEFLTYFQNEAQLEKSRLLSDRFSAERPKGSFSTLEIQRTEQGDSAMYLCASSQVWLAEYEQYFGPGTRLTVT.

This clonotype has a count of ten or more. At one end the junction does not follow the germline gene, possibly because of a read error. The DNA for the CDR3 is TGTGCCAGCAGCCCTCAGAGTCCCGGGGTGCACTTC. The encoded protein is CASSPQSPGVHF. The chain uses TRBV7-8 and TRBJ2-5; tentative D call: TRBD2 (5 bases). The V gene's germline CDR1 is SGHVS and CDR2 FQNEAQ. The CDR3 runs 12 residues.

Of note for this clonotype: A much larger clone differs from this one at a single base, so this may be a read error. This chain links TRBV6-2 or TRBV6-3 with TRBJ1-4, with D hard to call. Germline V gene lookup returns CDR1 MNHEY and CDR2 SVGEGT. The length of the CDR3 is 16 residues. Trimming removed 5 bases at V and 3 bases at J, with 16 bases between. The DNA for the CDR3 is TGTGCCAGCAGTGAAGAGTCGGGCAGTTCTAATGAAAAACTGTTTTTT. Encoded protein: CASSEESGSSNEKLFF.

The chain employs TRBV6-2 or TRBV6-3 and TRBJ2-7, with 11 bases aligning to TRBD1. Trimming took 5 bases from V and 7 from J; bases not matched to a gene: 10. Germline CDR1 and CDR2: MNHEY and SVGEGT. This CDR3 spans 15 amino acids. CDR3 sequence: CASSESRTGGWEQYF. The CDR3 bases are TGTGCCAGCAGTGAATCAAGGACAGGGGGCTGGGAGCAGTACTTC.

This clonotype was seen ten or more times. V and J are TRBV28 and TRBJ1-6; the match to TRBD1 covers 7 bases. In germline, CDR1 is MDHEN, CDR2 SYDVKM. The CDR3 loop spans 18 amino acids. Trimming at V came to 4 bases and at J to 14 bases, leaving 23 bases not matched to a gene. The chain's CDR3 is CASSSPIRSGTVRRTLHF. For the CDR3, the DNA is TGTGCCAGCAGTTCCCCGATCAGATCCGGGACAGTCAGGCGAACCCTCCACTTT.

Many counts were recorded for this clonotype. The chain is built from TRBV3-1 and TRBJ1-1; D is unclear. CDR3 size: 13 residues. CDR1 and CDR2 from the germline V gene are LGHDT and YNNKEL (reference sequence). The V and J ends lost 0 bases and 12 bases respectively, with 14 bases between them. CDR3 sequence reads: CASSQEGGGRSFF. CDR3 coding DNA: TGTGCCAGCAGCCAAGAGGGTGGAGGGCGGTCTTTCTTT.

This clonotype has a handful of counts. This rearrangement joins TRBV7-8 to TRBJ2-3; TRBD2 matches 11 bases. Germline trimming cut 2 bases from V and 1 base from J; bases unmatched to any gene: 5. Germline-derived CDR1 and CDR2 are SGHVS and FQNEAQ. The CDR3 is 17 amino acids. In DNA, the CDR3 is TGTGCCAGCAGCTTATATCTTAGCGGGAGGGGCACAGATACGCAGTATTTT. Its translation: CASSLYLSGRGTDTQYF. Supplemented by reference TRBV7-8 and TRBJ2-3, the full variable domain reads GAGVSQSPRYKVAKRGQDVALRCDPISGHVSLFWYQQALGQGPEFLTYFQNEAQLDKSGLPSDRFFAERPEGSVSTLKIQRTQQEDSAVYLCASSLYLSGRGTDTQYFGPGTRLTVL.

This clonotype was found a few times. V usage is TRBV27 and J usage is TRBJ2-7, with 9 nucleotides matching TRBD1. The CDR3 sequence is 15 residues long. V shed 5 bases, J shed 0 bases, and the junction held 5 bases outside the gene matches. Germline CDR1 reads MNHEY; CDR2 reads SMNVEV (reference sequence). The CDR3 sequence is CASSITGGPSYEQYF. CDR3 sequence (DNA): TGTGCCAGCAGTATTACAGGGGGCCCCTCCTACGAGCAGTACTTC.

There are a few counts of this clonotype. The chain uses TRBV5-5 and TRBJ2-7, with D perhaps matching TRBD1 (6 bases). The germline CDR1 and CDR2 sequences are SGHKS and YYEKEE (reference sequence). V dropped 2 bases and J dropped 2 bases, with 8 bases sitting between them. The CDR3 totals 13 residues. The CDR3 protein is CASSFDRTYEQYF. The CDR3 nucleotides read TGTGCCAGCAGCTTTGACAGGACCTACGAGCAGTACTTC.

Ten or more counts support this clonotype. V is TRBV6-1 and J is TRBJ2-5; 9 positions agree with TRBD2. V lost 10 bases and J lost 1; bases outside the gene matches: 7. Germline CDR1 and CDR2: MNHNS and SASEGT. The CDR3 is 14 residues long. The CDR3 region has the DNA TGTGCCACCCATAGCGGGGGACCCCAAGAGACCCAGTACTTC. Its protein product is CATHSGGPQETQYF.

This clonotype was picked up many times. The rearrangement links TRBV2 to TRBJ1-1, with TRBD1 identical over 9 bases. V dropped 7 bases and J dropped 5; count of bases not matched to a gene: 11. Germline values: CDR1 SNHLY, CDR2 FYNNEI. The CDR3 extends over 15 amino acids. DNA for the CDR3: TGTGCCAGCACCAAACAGGGGGCGGAAGTTACTGAAGCTTTCTTT. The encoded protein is CASTKQGAEVTEAFF.

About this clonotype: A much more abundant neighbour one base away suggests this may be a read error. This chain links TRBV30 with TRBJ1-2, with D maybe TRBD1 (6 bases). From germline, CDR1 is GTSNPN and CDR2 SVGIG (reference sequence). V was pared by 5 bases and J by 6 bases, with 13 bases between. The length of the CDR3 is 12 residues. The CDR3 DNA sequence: TGTGCCTGGGGGGGGGGGCCGAATGGCTACACCTTC. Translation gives CAWGGGPNGYTF.